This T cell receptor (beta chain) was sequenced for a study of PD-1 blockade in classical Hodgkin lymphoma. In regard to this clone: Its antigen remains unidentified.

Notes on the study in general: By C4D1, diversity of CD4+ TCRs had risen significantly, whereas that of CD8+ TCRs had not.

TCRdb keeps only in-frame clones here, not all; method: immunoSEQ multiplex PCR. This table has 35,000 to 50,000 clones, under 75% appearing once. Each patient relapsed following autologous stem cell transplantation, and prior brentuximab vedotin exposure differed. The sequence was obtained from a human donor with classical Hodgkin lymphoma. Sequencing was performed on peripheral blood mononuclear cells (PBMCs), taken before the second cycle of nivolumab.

The CDR3 nucleotides read TGTGCCAGCAGCCTTCGACTAGCGGGAGGCGATACGCAGTATTTT. It yields the protein CASSLRLAGGDTQYF. J is TRBJ2-3 and V is TRBV9, with 13 positions matching TRBD2. V trimming: 4 bases; J trimming: 6 bases; junction bases outside the gene matches: 5. This CDR3 is 15 amino acids long. Germline V lookup: CDR1 SGDLS, CDR2 YYNGEE.